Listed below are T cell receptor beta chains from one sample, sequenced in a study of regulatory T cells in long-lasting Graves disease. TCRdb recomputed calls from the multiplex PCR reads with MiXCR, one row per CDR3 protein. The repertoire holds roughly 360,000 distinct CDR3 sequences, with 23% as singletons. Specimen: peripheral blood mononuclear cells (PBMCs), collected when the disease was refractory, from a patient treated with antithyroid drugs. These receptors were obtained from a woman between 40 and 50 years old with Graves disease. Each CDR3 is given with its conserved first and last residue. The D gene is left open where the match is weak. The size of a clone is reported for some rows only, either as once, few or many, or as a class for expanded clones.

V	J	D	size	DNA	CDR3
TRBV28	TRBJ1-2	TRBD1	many	TGTGCCAGCAGTCCGACCGGGACAGGGAGATACAAGAACTATGGCTACACCTTC	CASSPTGTGRYKNYGYTF
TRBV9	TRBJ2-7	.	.	TGTGCCAGCAGTCCGAGGGGGAGATCAAGCTCCTACGAGCAGTACTTC	CASSPRGRSSSYEQYF
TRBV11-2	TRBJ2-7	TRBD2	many	TGTGCCAGCAGCCCAAGGACTAGCGGGGCCTACGAGCAGTACTTC	CASSPRTSGAYEQYF
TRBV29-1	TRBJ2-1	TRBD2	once	TGCAGCGTCATTCGAGCGGGAGGTTACAATGAGCAGTTCTTC	CSVIRAGGYNEQFF
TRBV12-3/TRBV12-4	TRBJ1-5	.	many	TGTGCCAGCAGTTTAGGGGTCTCCAGGACCAATCAGCCCCAGCATTTT	CASSLGVSRTNQPQHF
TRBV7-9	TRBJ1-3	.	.	TGTGCCAGCAGCTTAGGCGCTGGAAACACCATATATTTT	CASSLGAGNTIYF
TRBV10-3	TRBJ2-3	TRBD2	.	TGTGCCATGGGGGGACTAGCGGGAGAAGGGCAGTATTTT	CAMGGLAGEGQYF
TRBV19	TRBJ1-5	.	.	TGTGCCAGTAGTATACCCCGAGGGAATCAGCCCCAGCATTTT	CASSIPRGNQPQHF
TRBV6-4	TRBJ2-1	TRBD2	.	TGTGCCAGCAGTACTCCTACTAGCGCGCCCCCTTACAATGAGCAGTTCTTC	CASSTPTSAPPYNEQFF
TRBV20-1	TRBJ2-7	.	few	TGCAGTGCTAGCGGGGGCAACTCCTACGAGCAGTACTTC	CSASGGNSYEQYF
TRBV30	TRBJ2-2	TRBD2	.	TGTGCCTGGAGTGTTGGGGGGGGCGGGGAGCTGTTTTTT	CAWSVGGGGELFF
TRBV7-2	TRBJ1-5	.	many	TGTGCCAGCAGCTCACAGAGCTATAGCAATCAGCCCCAGCATTTT	CASSSQSYSNQPQHF
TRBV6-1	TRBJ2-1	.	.	TGTGCCAGCACCCGCGGACTCAGGGGCTCCTACAATGAGCAGTTCTTC	CASTRGLRGSYNEQFF
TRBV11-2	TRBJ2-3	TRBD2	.	TGTGCCAGCAGCTTAGCCTTAGCGGGAGCTTTTGCGGATACGCAGTATTTT	CASSLALAGAFADTQYF
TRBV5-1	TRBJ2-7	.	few	TGCGCCAGCAGCTTGGATCCGCAGGGAAACTTCCACGAGCAGTACTTC	CASSLDPQGNFHEQYF
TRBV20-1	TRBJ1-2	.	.	TGCAGTGCTAGAGATCCAGAAACTAAATACCGGGTCCTTATACAACGGGGCTATGGCTACACCTTC	CSARDPETKYRVLIQRGYGYTF
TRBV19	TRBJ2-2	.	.	TGTGCCAGTAGTATAGACCGGGGAAGGTCCACCGGGGAGCTGTTTTTT	CASSIDRGRSTGELFF
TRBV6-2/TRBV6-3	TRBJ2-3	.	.	TGTGCCAGCAGTATTGTGACAGATACGCAGTATTTT	CASSIVTDTQYF
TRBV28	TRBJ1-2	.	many	TGTGCCAGCACCAGCGGGGTTCGCTATGGCTACACCTTC	CASTSGVRYGYTF
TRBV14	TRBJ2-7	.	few	TGTGCCAGCAGCTCCTTCTTGAAGGTCTACGAGCAGTACTTC	CASSSFLKVYEQYF
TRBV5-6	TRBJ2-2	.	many	TGTGCCAGCAGCCCCCAGTTCACCGGGGAGCTGTTTTTT	CASSPQFTGELFF
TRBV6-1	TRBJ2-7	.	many	TGTGCCAGCAGGACCGGATACTACGAGCAGTACTTC	CASRTGYYEQYF
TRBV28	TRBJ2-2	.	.	TGTGCCAGCAGGCCAGGACTATTTCGAACAACCGGGGAGCTGTTTTTT	CASRPGLFRTTGELFF
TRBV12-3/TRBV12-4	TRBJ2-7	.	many	TGTGCCAGCAGTGGGGGCGACTCCTACGAGCAGTACTTC	CASSGGDSYEQYF
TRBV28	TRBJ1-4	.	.	TGTGCCAGCAGCTCAGGGATCACTAATGAAAGACTGTTTTTT	CASSSGITNERLFF
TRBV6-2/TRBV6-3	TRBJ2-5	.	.	TGTGCCAGCAGAGAAGCGGGACAGTTCGGGCCTGAGGCCCAGTACTTC	CASREAGQFGPEAQYF
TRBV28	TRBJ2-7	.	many	TGTGCCAGCAGCCCCGTGGCGGGACAATACGAGCAGTACTTC	CASSPVAGQYEQYF
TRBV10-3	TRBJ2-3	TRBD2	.	TGTGCCATCAGTAAGAGCGGGAGGGCCACAGATACGCAGTATTTT	CAISKSGRATDTQYF